The present entry profiles one T cell receptor (beta chain) with its context. Second-dose groups at about 4 or about 12 weeks were pooled. TCRdb's copy holds only in-frame clones and misses some; the assay was immunoSEQ multiplex PCR. The sample carries about 70,000 clones, less than 95% recorded once. The data were taken from a study of T cell responses to AZD1222 COVID-19 vaccine. This CDR3 has 15 amino acids. Between the trimmed V and J ends, which lost 3 bases and 5 bases, there was a span of 15 bases. The germline CDR1 and CDR2 sequences are LGHDT and YNNKEL (reference sequence). This sequence originates from an adult who received the AZD1222 COVID-19 vaccine. The rearrangement links TRBV3-1 (or the pseudogene TRBV3-2) to TRBJ2-3; D might be TRBD1 (5 bases). The source was peripheral blood, collected 28 days after the second AZD1222 dose. CDR3 nucleotides: TGTGCCAGCAGCCATTCCCTAACAAGGGGAGATACGCAGTATTTT. It translates to CASSHSLTRGDTQYF.